The 11 T cell receptor beta chains below all came from one sample that was sequenced in a study of blood T cells in healthy people across ages. Together with a sample-barcoded 5' primer, a J-beta primer mix was included in a second PCR lasting about 7 to 11 cycles. TCRdb called the 5' RACE reads again in MiXCR, with one record for every CDR3 protein. The sample contains under 850,000 distinct CDR3 sequences, 30% to 45% of which appear only once. Sequences were obtained from blood. The receptors stem from a man aged 18 to 29 in good health.

The chain couples TRBV7-9 to TRBJ1-1; D not certain. The V gene lost 5 bases and the J gene lost 2 bases, with 12 bases spanning the gap. This CDR3 is 14 amino acids long. Per the germline V gene, CDR1 is SEHNR and CDR2 is FQNEAQ (reference sequence). Here the CDR3 reads CASSRPLFNTEAFF. The CDR3 bases are TGTGCCAGCAGCCGACCGCTATTTAACACTGAAGCTTTCTTT.

This chain links TRBV7-3 with TRBJ1-3; D gene uncertain. CDR1 SGHTA and CDR2 FQGTGA come from the germline V gene. V lost 5 bases, J lost 3 bases, and 20 bases lay in between. This CDR3 region has 17 residues. The CDR3 DNA is TGTGCCAGCAGCCTATGGGCGCCGGGTGTACGTGGAAACACCATATATTTT. This gives the protein CASSLWAPGVRGNTIYF.

In its sample, this clonotype was seen a few times. This chain links TRBV20-1 with TRBJ1-1, with unresolved D. V gave up 1 base and J gave up 1 base, with 10 bases separating them. The length of the CDR3 is 14 residues. The germline V gene encodes CDR1 DFQATT and CDR2 SNEGSKA (reference sequence). This CDR3 is CSARGGSGNTEAFF. CDR3 coding DNA: TGCAGTGCTAGAGGTGGGTCAGGGAACACTGAAGCTTTCTTT.

This clonotype appeared a few times. This chain links TRBV19 with TRBJ2-1; D tentatively fits TRBD1 or TRBD2 (6 bases each). The CDR3 has 14 residues. Trimming took 11 bases from V and 0 from J, leaving 14 bases between them. Germline V gene lookup returns CDR1 LNHDA and CDR2 SQIVND (reference sequence). CDR3: CASKRGASYNEQFF. Here the CDR3 DNA reads TGTGCCTCGAAAAGGGGGGCCTCCTACAATGAGCAGTTCTTC.

This chain uses TRBV7-2 with TRBJ1-4, with D unclear. CDR1 and CDR2 from the germline V gene are SGHTA and FQGNSA. Trimming stripped 1 base from V and 4 bases from J, with 7 bases between. The CDR3 loop spans 14 amino acids. The CDR3 bases are TGTGCCAGCAGCTTAGGGGCCCATAATGAAAAACTGTTTTTT. Encoded protein: CASSLGAHNEKLFF.

The chain is built from TRBV20-1 and TRBJ2-7, with a weak D call TRBD1 (6 bases). Germline V gene lookup returns CDR1 DFQATT and CDR2 SNEGSKA (reference sequence). V dropped 1 base and J dropped 7 bases, with 17 bases sitting between them. CDR3 size: 14 residues. CDR3 in amino acids: CSARGQESYNEQYF. The CDR3 DNA follows: TGCAGTGCTAGAGGACAGGAATCCTACAATGAGCAGTACTTC.

V usage is TRBV19 and J usage is TRBJ2-7, with 9 bases aligning to TRBD2. The closer fit of TRBJ2-5 to the DNA end suggests the J call may be wrong. CDR1 is LNHDA and CDR2 is SQIVND in the germline V gene (reference sequence). This CDR3 region has 13 residues. CDR3 sequence: CASSTSGRETQYF. The DNA for the CDR3 is TGTGCCAGTTCGACTAGCGGACGAGAGACCCAGTACTTC.

The gene calls are TRBV5-1 and TRBJ1-1; tentatively, D is TRBD1 (5 bases). The CDR3 consists of 15 residues. Between the trimmed V and J ends, which lost 4 bases and 0 bases, there was a span of 13 bases. Germline V gene data show CDR1 as SGHRS and CDR2 as YFSETQ. The CDR3 DNA is TGCGCCAGCAGCCCCGACGGGGGGATGAACACTGAAGCTTTCTTT. Its translation: CASSPDGGMNTEAFF.

The J gene is TRBJ1-1, the V gene TRBV6-6; 8 bases align to TRBD1. With V trimmed by 4 bases and J by 7 bases, 8 bases remained unmatched. Germline assignment: CDR1 MNHNY and CDR2 SVGAGI (reference sequence). This CDR3 spans 14 amino acids. The CDR3 sequence: CASSSDRVRGEAFF. The CDR3 bases are TGTGCCAGCAGTTCGGACAGGGTGAGGGGTGAAGCTTTCTTT.

V and J are TRBV6-2 or TRBV6-3 and TRBJ2-7; TRBD2 might be the D (5 bases). This CDR3 is built from 14 residues. Trimming cost V 7 bases and J 0 bases, with 13 bases left between them. The germline gives CDR1 MNHEY, CDR2 SVGEGT. The CDR3 spells CASIAPGFSYEQYF. The CDR3 nucleotides are TGTGCCAGCATTGCCCCGGGATTCTCCTACGAGCAGTACTTC.

This chain connects TRBV9 to TRBJ2-2; 9 bases are a match to TRBD2. Germline assignment: CDR1 SGDLS and CDR2 YYNGEE. This CDR3 has 17 residues. V shed 3 bases and J 2 bases; nucleotides not matched to a gene: 8. The CDR3 nucleotides read TGTGCCAGCAGCGCCCCAGCGGGGGGTCTTAACACCGGGGAGCTGTTTTTT. Translating it yields CASSAPAGGLNTGELFF.